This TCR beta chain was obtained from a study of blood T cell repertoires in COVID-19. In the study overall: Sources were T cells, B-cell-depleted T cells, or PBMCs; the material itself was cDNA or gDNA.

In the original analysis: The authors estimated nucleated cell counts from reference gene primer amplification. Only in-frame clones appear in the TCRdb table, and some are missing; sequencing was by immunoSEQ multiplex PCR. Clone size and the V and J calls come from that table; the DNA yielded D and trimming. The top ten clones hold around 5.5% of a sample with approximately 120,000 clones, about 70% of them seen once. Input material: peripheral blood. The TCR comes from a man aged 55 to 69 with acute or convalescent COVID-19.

The CDR3 nucleotides read TGTGCCAGCAGATTGGGACAAACTACTGGAAACACCATATATTTT. Protein: CASRLGQTTGNTIYF. This chain links TRBV6-5 with TRBJ1-3; TRBD1 might be the D (6 bases). Germline V gene data show CDR1 as MNHEY and CDR2 as SVGAGI. V was trimmed by 6 bases and J by 2 bases, leaving 14 bases between them. CDR3 length: 15 residues.